This TCR beta chain is drawn from a study of T cell responses to AZD1222 COVID-19 vaccine (dated by TCRdb to the early 2020s). For the wider study: TCR sequencing covered fewer than 250 trial participants: around 210 given two doses of AZD1222 and around 25 given two doses of MenACWY control vaccine. Enrollment into the trials was organized by age into subgroups of 18-55, 56-69 and 70-plus years, and those subgroups contained roughly 140, 27 and 60 TCR-sequenced participants, respectively. General conclusions and limits of the study: The 56-69-year group was small, and its depth increase did not reach significance, likely because of low power. Participants were mostly white British, with more females than males. The authors suggested clonal diversity may have been underestimated. After two AZD1222 doses, both the breadth and the depth of spike-specific TCRs were significantly higher than at day 0 and than in MenACWY recipients. Conclusions about previously exposed vaccinees are limited because only 6 or 7 AZD1222 recipients were SARS-CoV-2 seropositive at baseline. Because no day 14 peak-response samples were available, the repertoires could be characterized only after the peak T cell response. Vaccine-associated CD4 TCRs spanned the whole spike protein, with dominant responses in regions 160-218 and 743-854. Reportedly, almost half of the unique spike-specific TCRs recognized epitopes lying outside the regions that are mutated in the B.1.351 and B.1.1.7 variants.

Reading the label with the study, this specimen's time point is: about 28 days (+/-7) after the second vaccine dose. AZD1222 recipients with second doses at about 4 weeks or about 12 weeks were pooled, because spike-specific TCR depth and breadth did not differ between schedules. Vaccinee samples came from UK trials COV001 and COV002, including a single-blind randomized controlled phase 2/3 trial of AZD1222 (ChAdOx1 nCoV-19) in healthy adults. Trial participant PBMC samples were collected at day 0 and day 28 after the second dose for TCRbeta chain sequencing. Including the terminal cysteine and phenylalanine, the CDR3 comprises 11 residues. The retained sequence is limited to the CDR3, 33 bases, with the frame set at the first base. The germline V gene sets CDR1 to ENHRY and CDR2 to SYGVKD. A distance of 10 bases separates the germline ends of V and J, which lose 11 bases and 3 bases respectively.

The CDR3 regions of human TCRbeta chains were analyzed by immunosequencing. As for the authors' bioinformatics: TCRs in the repertoires were matched against a reference library of SARS-CoV-2-specific TCRs that had been generated with the MIRA antigen-specificity platform. Breadth was defined as the fraction of unique TCRs that were SARS-CoV-2-associated, and depth was defined as the fraction of total T cells that were SARS-CoV-2-associated. Using the MIRA data, each spike-specific TCR was assigned both to the spike region to which the TCR was reactive and to a CD4 or CD8 class. Log10-transformed breadth and depth values were compared by one-way ANOVA with Sidak's multiple comparisons tests. The table was pulled from immuneACCESS by TCRdb, which kept in-frame rearrangements only. Such tables lose some clones; where checked, under half of the loss comes from unresolved V genes, and the rest has no known cause. That table furnishes V, J and clone size, whereas the DNA furnished D and trimming. This sample gives about 77,000 clones in total; roughly 90% of them show up just once. 4% to 5.5% of the sample is held by the ten biggest clonotypes.

Comments on this clone: The specificity of this receptor is unknown. Per-base quality was not reported, and no clone a single base away is much larger than it.

The receptor chain draws on TRBV10-3 and TRBJ1-2, with no D gene named confidently. The sample consisted of peripheral blood, taken 28 days after the second AZD1222 dose. The clonotype was recovered from an adult who received the AZD1222 COVID-19 vaccine. The CDR3 loop reads CAVLIDYGYTF. Here is the DNA: TGTGCCGTATTAATAGACTATGGCTACACCTTC.